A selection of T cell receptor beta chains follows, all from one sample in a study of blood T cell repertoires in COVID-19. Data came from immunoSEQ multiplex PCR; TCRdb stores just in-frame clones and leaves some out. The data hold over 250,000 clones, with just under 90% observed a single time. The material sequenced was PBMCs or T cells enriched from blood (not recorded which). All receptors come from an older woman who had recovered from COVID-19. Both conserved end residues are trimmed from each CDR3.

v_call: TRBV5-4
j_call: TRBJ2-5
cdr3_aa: ASSQDREPRETQY

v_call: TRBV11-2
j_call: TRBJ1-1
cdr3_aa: ASSSSPTGHTEAF

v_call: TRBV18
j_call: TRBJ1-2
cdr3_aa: ASSPDRDGYT

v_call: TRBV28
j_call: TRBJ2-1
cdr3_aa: ASSSPGGPSYNEQF

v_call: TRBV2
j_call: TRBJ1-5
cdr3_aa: ASSETGYQPQH

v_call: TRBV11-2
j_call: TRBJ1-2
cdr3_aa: ASSRSGGPNYGYT

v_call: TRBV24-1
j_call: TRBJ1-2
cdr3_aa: ATRETGSDGYT

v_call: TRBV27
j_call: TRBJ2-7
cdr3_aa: ASSSPLAGTYEQY

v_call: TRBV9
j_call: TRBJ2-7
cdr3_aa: ASSVGTSGGIGYEQY

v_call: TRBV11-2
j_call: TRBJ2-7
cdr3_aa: ASSIRQGISNEQY

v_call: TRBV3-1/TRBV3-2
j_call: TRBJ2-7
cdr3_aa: ASSQALDYNTKGQY